Each of the 19 T cell receptor beta chains below was sequenced from the same sample in a study of PD-L1 blockade in urothelial cancer. Sequencing was performed with immunoSEQ multiplex PCR; in TCRdb, only in-frame clones are kept and a portion is missing. The sample holds 25,000 to 40,000 clones, approximately 80% seen once. The sequencing used PBMCs, collected around atezolizumab (anti-PD-L1) treatment. These receptors all come from a man aged 55 to 69 with urothelial cancer.

This chain links TRBV6-1 with TRBJ1-2; TRBD1 matches 7 bases. CDR3 length: 13 amino acids. V lost 6 bases, J lost 6 bases, and 7 bases stayed unmatched. Per the germline V gene, CDR1 is MNHNS and CDR2 is SASEGT. This CDR3 is CASSVWQGDGYTF. In DNA, the CDR3 is TGTGCCAGCAGCGTCTGGCAGGGGGATGGCTACACCTTC.

The chain recombines TRBV9 with TRBJ2-2, with a possible D match to TRBD2 (6 bases). Germline CDR1 SGDLS, CDR2 YYNGEE. Trimming pared 0 bases from V and 0 bases from J, leaving 6 bases between. The CDR3 runs to 15 residues. CDR3 DNA sequence: TGTGCCAGCAGCGTAGGGGGGGCGAACACCGGGGAGCTGTTTTTT. Protein product: CASSVGGANTGELFF.

CDR3 protein: CASSFRTVSSTDTQYF. CDR3 nucleotides: TGTGCCAGCAGCTTTAGGACAGTTTCTAGCACAGATACGCAGTATTTT. The rearrangement joins TRBV11-2 to TRBJ2-3; possible D gene TRBD1, 6 bases. The germline V gene encodes CDR1 SGHAT and CDR2 FQNNGV. V was trimmed by 3 bases and J by 0 bases, leaving 13 bases between them. The CDR3 is 16 amino acids.

The rearrangement links TRBV19 to TRBJ1-5; no definite D call. The germline CDR1 and CDR2 sequences are LNHDA and SQIVND (reference sequence). The CDR3 has 17 residues. Trimming removed 0 bases from V and 2 bases from J, with 14 bases in between. In nucleotides, the CDR3 is TGTGCCAGTAGTATAGACCGAGGGTTTGGTGGCAATCAGCCCCAGCATTTT. Its protein is CASSIDRGFGGNQPQHF.

The V call is TRBV11-2, the J call TRBJ2-1; 7 bases are shared with TRBD1. The germline gives CDR1 SGHAT, CDR2 FQNNGV. This CDR3 is 12 amino acids long. Germline trimming cut 1 base from V and 15 bases from J; bases unmatched to any gene: 6. DNA of the CDR3: TGTGCCAGCAGCTTAGGGGCAGGGGGTAGGTTCTTC. Translation gives CASSLGAGGRFF.

The chain recombines TRBV30 with TRBJ1-2, with TRBD1 as a possible D gene (5 bases). CDR1 GTSNPN and CDR2 SVGIG come from the germline V gene (reference sequence). There are 12 residues in the CDR3. The V gene lost 6 bases and the J gene lost 4 bases, with 12 bases spanning the gap. CDR3 DNA: TGTGCCTGTCGGACAAACTCCTATGGCTACACCTTC. Protein product: CACRTNSYGYTF.

The V call is TRBV27, the J call TRBJ1-4, with 9 bases matching TRBD1. V was clipped by 8 bases and J by 8 bases; unmatched bases: 15. The V gene's germline CDR1 is MNHEY and CDR2 SMNVEV (reference sequence). This CDR3 is 16 amino acids long. The CDR3 protein is CASGFFPGQGREKLFF. The CDR3 coding sequence is TGTGCCAGCGGATTCTTTCCGGGACAGGGCAGAGAAAAACTGTTTTTT.

This sequence joins TRBV20-1 and TRBJ1-1, with a possible D match to TRBD1 (5 bases). This CDR3 has 11 residues. Trimming removed 5 bases from V and 5 bases from J, with 9 bases in between. Germline CDR1 and CDR2: DFQATT and SNEGSKA (reference sequence). The DNA of the CDR3 is TGCAGTGCTGTGGGGGGGACTGAAGCTTTCTTT. It translates to CSAVGGTEAFF.

This clone has only one observation. J is TRBJ2-5 and V is TRBV6-1; 7 bases map to TRBD2. This CDR3 has 15 amino acids. Per the germline V gene, CDR1 is MNHNS and CDR2 is SASEGT. V was pared by 6 bases and J by 2 bases, with 9 bases of the junction left unmatched. The CDR3 sequence: CASRDQRGIQETQYF. The DNA of the CDR3 is TGTGCCAGCAGGGACCAGCGGGGAATACAAGAGACCCAGTACTTC.

The genes are TRBV5-3 and TRBJ2-7, with 8 nucleotides matching TRBD1. TRBV5-3 is marked as an open reading frame, function uncertain. Trimming at V came to 8 bases and at J to 1 base, leaving 11 bases not matched to a gene. The CDR3 covers 15 residues. CDR3 nucleotide sequence: TGTGCCAGGCTAATCCGGGACAGGTGTTCCTACGAGCAGTACTTC. Translation gives CARLIRDRCSYEQYF.

The CDR3 is CASRSFDSRTEAFF. CDR3 nucleotides: TGTGCCAGCAGGTCCTTTGACAGTCGGACTGAAGCTTTCTTT. The chain recombines TRBV27 with TRBJ1-1; weak D call: TRBD1 (5 bases). The CDR3 consists of 14 residues. Germline assignment: CDR1 MNHEY and CDR2 SMNVEV (reference sequence). The V end lost 6 bases, the J end lost 5 bases, and 16 bases lay between the germline ends.

The chain couples TRBV5-8 to TRBJ2-7; D is possibly TRBD1 (5 bases). Germline CDR1 SGHTS, CDR2 YDEGEE. V lost 2 bases and J lost 2, with 14 bases in between. The CDR3 is made up of 15 amino acids. Here the CDR3 DNA reads TGTGCCAGCAGCTTTTCCCGCAGGGCCACCTACGAGCAGTACTTC. Translated: CASSFSRRATYEQYF. Supplemented by reference TRBV5-8 and TRBJ2-7, the full variable domain reads EAGVTQSPTHLIKTRGQQATLRCSPISGHTSVYWYQQALGLGLQFLLWYDEGEERNRGNFPPRFSGRQFPNYSSELNVNALELEDSALYLCASSFSRRATYEQYFGPGTRLTVT.

V usage is TRBV27 and J usage is TRBJ2-5; tentatively, D is TRBD2 (5 bases). Trimming pared 1 base from V and 4 bases from J, leaving 7 bases between. CDR1 is MNHEY, CDR2 SMNVEV, per germline (reference sequence). The CDR3 consists of 13 residues. The CDR3 here is CASSLFGRETQYF. The CDR3 nucleotides are TGTGCCAGCAGTTTATTTGGGAGAGAGACCCAGTACTTC.

For the CDR3, the DNA is TGTGCCAGCAGCTTGGGACAGGCTCACCAGCCCCAGCATTTT. Translated, it gives CASSLGQAHQPQHF. V and J are TRBV7-9 and TRBJ1-5; TRBD1 agrees at 8 bases. This CDR3 contains 14 residues. Germline CDR1 SEHNR, CDR2 FQNEAQ (reference sequence). The V segment lost 3 bases and the J segment 7 bases; nucleotides outside the gene matches: 5.

This clone was recorded only once. V and J are TRBV6-5 and TRBJ2-7, with D tentatively TRBD2 (6 bases). Germline-derived CDR1 and CDR2 are MNHEY and SVGAGI. Trimming pared 5 bases from V and 1 base from J, leaving 15 bases between. CDR3 length: 15 residues. CDR3 sequence (DNA): TGTGCCAGCAGTCGAAGGGGACTCCATTCCTACGAGCAGTACTTC. As protein: CASSRRGLHSYEQYF.

The chain joins TRBV5-1 to TRBJ2-3; 9 bases map to TRBD2. CDR1 is SGHRS and CDR2 is YFSETQ in the germline V gene. Trimming cost V 3 bases and J 2 bases; bases outside gene matches: 7. The CDR3 extends over 16 amino acids. The CDR3, as DNA: TGCGCCAGCAGCTCCCAGATAGCGGGGGTCACAGATACGCAGTATTTT. Translated, it gives CASSSQIAGVTDTQYF.

The chain employs TRBV27 and TRBJ2-7; 9 nucleotides line up with TRBD1. The CDR3 runs to 15 residues. From germline, CDR1 is MNHEY and CDR2 SMNVEV (reference sequence). Losses at the gene ends were 6 bases for V and 3 bases for J; bases not matched to a gene: 9. The CDR3 here is CASSRGQGGFYEQYF. In nucleotides, the CDR3 is TGTGCCAGCAGCAGGGGACAGGGAGGTTTCTACGAGCAGTACTTC.

The rearrangement links TRBV6-4 to TRBJ1-1; a weak D match, TRBD1 (5 bases). This CDR3 spans 13 amino acids. Germline lookup yields CDR1 MRHNA and CDR2 SNTAGT. Deletions cut 3 bases from V and 8 bases from J, with 13 bases between. The CDR3 here is CASSEYISGEAFF. For the CDR3, the DNA is TGTGCCAGCAGTGAGTACATTTCAGGGGAAGCTTTCTTT.

This clone has just a few counts. CDR3 nucleotides: TGCGCCAGCAGCTTGACTGATACGCAGTATTTT. It specifies CASSLTDTQYF. The gene calls are TRBV5-1 and TRBJ2-3; D gene unclear. Trimming left V 1 base short and J 6 bases short, with 3 bases between. Germline V gene lookup returns CDR1 SGHRS and CDR2 YFSETQ. CDR3 length: 11 amino acids.